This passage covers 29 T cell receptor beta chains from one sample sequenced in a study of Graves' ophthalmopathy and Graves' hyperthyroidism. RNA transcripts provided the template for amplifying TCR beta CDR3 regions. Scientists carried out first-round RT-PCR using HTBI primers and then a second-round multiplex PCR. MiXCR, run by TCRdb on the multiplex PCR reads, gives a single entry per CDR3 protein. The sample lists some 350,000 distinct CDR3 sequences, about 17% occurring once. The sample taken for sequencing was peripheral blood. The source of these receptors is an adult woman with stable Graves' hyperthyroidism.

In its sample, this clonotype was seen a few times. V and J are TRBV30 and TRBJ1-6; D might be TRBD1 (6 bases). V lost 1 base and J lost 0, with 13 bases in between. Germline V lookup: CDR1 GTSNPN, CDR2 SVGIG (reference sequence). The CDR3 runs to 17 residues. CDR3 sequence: CAWSASGASSYNSPLHF. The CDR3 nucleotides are TGTGCCTGGAGTGCTTCGGGGGCAAGCTCCTATAATTCACCCCTCCACTTT.

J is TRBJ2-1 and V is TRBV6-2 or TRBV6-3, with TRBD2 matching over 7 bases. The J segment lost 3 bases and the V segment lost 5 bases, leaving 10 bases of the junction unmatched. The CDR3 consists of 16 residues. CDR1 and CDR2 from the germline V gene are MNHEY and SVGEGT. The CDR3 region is CASSARLASHYNEQFF. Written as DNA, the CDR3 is TGTGCCAGCAGTGCCAGACTAGCCTCACACTACAATGAGCAGTTCTTC.

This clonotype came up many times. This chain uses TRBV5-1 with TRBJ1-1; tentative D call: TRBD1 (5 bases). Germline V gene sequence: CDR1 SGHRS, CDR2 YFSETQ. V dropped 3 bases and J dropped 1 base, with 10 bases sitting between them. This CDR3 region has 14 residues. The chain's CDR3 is CASSSGLPNTEAFF. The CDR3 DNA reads TGCGCCAGCAGCTCGGGACTCCCGAACACTGAAGCTTTCTTT.

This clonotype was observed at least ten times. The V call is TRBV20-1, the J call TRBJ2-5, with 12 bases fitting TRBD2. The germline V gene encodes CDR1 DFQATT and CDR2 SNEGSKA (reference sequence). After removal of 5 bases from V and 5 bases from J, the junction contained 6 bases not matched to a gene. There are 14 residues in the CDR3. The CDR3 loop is CSAGLAGFMETQYF. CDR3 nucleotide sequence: TGCAGTGCTGGACTAGCGGGATTTATGGAGACCCAGTACTTC.

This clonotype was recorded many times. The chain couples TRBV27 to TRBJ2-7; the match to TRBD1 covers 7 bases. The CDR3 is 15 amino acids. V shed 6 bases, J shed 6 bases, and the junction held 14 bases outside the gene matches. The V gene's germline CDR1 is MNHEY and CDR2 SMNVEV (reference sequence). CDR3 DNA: TGTGCCAGCAGGAGGGACAGCTATAGTCTACGCGAGCAGTACTTC. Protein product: CASRRDSYSLREQYF.

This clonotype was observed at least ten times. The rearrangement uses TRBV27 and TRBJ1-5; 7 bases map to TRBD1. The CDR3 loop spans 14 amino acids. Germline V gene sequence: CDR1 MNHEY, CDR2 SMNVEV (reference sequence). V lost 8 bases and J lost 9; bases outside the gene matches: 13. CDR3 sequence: CASQGGAGDGPQHF. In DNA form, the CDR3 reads TGTGCCAGCCAGGGGGGGGCGGGGGACGGGCCCCAGCATTTT.

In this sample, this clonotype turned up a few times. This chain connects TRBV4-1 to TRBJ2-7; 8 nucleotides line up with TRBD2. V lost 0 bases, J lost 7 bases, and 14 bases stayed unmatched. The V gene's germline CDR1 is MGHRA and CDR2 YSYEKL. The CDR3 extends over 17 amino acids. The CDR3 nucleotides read TGCGCCAGCAGCCAAGAAGATGCAGGACTAGCCCATTGGGAGCAGTACTTC. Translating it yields CASSQEDAGLAHWEQYF.

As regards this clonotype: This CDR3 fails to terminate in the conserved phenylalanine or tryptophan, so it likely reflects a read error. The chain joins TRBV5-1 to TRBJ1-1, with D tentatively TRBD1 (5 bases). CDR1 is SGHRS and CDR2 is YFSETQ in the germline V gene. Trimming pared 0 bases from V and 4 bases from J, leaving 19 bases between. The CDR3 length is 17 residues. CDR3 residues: CASSLVVEGPLTTEAFL. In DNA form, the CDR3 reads TGCGCCAGCAGCTTGGTTGTTGAGGGGCCCCTGACCACTGAAGCTTTCCTT.

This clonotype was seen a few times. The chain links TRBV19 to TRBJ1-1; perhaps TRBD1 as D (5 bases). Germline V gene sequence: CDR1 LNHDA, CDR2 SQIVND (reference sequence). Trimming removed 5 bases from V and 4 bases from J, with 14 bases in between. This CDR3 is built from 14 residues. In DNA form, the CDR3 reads TGTGCCAGTAGTGCCCCCATGGGGGGCACTGAAGCTTTCTTT. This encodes CASSAPMGGTEAFF.

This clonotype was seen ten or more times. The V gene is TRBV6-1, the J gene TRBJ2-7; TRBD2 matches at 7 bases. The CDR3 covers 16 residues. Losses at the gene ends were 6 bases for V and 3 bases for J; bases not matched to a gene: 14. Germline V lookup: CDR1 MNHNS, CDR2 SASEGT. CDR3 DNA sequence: TGTGCCAGCAGCGAACAGGCCGGGACTAAAAGCTACGAGCAGTACTTC. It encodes CASSEQAGTKSYEQYF.

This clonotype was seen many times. The CDR3 region has the DNA TGCAGCGTTGACGGTGGTGGTTCGGGCAGGGGGCTAACTAACTATGGCTACACCTTC. Amino acids: CSVDGGGSGRGLTNYGYTF. The V gene is TRBV29-1, the J gene TRBJ1-2; 8 bases line up with TRBD1. The trim removed 3 bases at V and 0 bases at J, leaving 18 bases unmatched. The CDR3 length is 19 residues. Germline V gives CDR1 SQVTM, CDR2 ANQGSEA.

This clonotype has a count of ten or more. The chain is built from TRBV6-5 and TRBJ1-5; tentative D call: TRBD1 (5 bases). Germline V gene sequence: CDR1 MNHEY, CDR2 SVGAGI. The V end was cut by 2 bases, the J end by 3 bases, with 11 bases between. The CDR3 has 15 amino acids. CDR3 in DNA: TGTGCCAGCAGTTACCCGGGACTGCTCAATCAGCCCCAGCATTTT. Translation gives CASSYPGLLNQPQHF.

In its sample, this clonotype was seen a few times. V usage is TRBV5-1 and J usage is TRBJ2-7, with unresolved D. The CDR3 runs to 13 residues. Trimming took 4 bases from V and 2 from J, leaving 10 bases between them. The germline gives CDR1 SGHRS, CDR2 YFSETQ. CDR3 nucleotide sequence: TGCGCCAGCAGCGAAAGTGGTACCTACGAGCAGTACTTC. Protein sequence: CASSESGTYEQYF.

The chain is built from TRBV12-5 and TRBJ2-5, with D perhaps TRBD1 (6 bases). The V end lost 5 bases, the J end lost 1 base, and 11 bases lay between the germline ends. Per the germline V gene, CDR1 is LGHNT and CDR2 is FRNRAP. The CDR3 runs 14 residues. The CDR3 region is CASGPGQSQETQYF. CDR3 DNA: TGTGCTAGTGGTCCAGGACAGTCCCAAGAGACCCAGTACTTC.

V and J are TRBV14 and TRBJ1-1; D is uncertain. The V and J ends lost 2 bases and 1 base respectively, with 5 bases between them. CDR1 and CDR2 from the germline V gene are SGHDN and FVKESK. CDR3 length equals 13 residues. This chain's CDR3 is CASSQRENTEAFF. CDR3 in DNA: TGTGCCAGCAGCCAAAGGGAGAACACTGAAGCTTTCTTT.

The chain's CDR3 is CASGLGLAGHRESVTGELFF. As DNA, the CDR3 is TGTGCTAGTGGTTTGGGACTAGCGGGACATAGAGAATCGGTTACCGGGGAGCTGTTTTTT. V and J are TRBV12-5 and TRBJ2-2, with 11 positions matching TRBD2. J lost 5 bases, V lost 1 base, and 15 bases had no gene match. The CDR3 has 20 residues. CDR1 is LGHNT and CDR2 is FRNRAP in the germline V gene.

CDR3 sequence reads: CATSGPSGRETQYF. As DNA, the CDR3 is TGTGCCACCAGTGGTCCTAGCGGGAGAGAGACCCAGTACTTC. The chain uses TRBV24-1 and TRBJ2-5, with 10 bases fitting TRBD2. The CDR3 runs to 14 residues. Per germline, CDR1 KGHDR and CDR2 SFDVKD. V was clipped by 5 bases and J by 4 bases; unmatched bases: 3.

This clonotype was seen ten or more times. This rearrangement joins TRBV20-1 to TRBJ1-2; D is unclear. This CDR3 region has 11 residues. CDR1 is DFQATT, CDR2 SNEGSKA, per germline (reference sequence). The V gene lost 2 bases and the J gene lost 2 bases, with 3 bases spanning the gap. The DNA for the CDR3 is TGCAGTGCTAGACAGAACTATGGCTACACCTTC. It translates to CSARQNYGYTF.

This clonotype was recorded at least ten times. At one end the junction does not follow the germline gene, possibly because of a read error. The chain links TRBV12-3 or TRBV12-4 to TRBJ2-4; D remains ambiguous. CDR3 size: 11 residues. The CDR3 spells CASSPLDIKYF. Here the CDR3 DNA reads TGTGCCAGCAGCCCCTTAGACATTAAGTACTTC.

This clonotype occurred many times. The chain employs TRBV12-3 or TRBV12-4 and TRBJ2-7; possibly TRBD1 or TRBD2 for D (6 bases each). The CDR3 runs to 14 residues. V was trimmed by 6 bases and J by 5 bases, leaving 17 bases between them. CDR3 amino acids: CASRVTGGFNEQYF. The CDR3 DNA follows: TGTGCCAGCAGGGTGACAGGAGGGTTTAACGAGCAGTACTTC.

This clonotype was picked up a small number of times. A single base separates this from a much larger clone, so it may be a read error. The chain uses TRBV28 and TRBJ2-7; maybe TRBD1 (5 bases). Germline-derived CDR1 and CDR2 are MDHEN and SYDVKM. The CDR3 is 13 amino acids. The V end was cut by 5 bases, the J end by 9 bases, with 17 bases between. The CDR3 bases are TGTGCCAGCAGTGACACCAGGGTGGACGGGCAGTACTTC. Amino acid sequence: CASSDTRVDGQYF.

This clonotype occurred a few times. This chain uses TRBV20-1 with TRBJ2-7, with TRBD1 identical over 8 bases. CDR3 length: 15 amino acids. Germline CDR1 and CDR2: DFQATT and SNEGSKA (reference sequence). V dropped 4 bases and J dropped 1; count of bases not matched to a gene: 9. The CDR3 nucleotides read TGCAGTGCTACCGGACAGGGACTTACTTCCTACGAGCAGTACTTC. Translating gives CSATGQGLTSYEQYF.

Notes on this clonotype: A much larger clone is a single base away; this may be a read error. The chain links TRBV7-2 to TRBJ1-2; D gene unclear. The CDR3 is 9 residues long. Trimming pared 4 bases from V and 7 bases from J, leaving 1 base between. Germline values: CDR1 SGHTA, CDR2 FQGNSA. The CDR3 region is CASSSGYTF. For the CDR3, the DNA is TGTGCCAGCAGCTCTGGCTACACCTTC.

The CDR3 reads CASSIVEGSEAFF. Written as DNA, the CDR3 is TGTGCCAGTAGTATAGTGGAGGGATCTGAAGCTTTCTTT. The V and J genes are TRBV19 and TRBJ1-1; D gene unclear. Trimming removed 1 base from V and 6 bases from J, with 9 bases in between. CDR1 and CDR2 (germline): LNHDA, SQIVND (reference sequence). The CDR3 is 13 residues long.

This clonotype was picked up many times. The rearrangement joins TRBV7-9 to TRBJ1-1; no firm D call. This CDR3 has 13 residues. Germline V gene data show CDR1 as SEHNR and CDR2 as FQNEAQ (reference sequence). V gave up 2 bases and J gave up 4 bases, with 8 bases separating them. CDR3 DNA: TGTGCCAGCAGCTTAAGCGCGGGCACTGAAGCTTTCTTT. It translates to CASSLSAGTEAFF.

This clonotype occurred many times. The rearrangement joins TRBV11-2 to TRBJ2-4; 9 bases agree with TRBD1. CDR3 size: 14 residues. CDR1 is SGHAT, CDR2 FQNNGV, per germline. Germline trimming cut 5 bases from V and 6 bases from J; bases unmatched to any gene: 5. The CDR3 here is CASSTPQGANIQYF. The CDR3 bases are TGTGCCAGCAGCACTCCACAGGGGGCAAACATTCAGTACTTC. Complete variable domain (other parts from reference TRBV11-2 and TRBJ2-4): EAGVAQSPRYKIIEKRQSVAFWCNPISGHATLYWYQQILGQGPKLLIQFQNNGVVDDSQLPKDRFSAERLKGVDSTLKIQPAKLEDSAVYLCASSTPQGANIQYFGAGTRLSVL.

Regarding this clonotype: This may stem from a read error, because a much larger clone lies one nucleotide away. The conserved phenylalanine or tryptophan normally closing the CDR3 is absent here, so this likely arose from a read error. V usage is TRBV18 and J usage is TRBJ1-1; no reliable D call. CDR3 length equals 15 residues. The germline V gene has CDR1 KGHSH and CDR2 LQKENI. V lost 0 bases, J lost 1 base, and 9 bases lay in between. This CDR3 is CASSPPLGQNTEAFL. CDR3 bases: TGTGCCAGCTCACCACCATTGGGCCAGAACACTGAAGCTTTCCTT.

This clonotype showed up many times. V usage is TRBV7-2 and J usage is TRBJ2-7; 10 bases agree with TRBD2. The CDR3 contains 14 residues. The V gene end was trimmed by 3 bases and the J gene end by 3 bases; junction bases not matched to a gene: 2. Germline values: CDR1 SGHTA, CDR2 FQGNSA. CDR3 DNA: TGTGCCAGCAGCTTTAGCGGGGGGAACTACGAGCAGTACTTC. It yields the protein CASSFSGGNYEQYF.

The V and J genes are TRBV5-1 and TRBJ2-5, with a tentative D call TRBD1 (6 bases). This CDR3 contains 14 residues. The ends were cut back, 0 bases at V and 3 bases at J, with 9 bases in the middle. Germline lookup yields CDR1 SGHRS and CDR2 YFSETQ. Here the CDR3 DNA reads TGCGCCAGCAGCTTGGCAAGGGGGAAAGAGACCCAGTACTTC. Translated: CASSLARGKETQYF.